In this sample, the clone carrying this T cell receptor (beta chain) turned up a few times. Using its own MiXCR run on the RT-PCR reads, TCRdb lists one record per CDR3 protein. The sample has some 150,000 distinct CDR3 sequences, over 30% seen once. V was clipped by 2 bases and J by 0 bases, with 10 bases between them. The CDR3 has 15 residues. Germline V gene sequence: CDR1 MNHEY, CDR2 SVGAGI. These data belong to a study of patients and donors after allogeneic stem cell transplantation. The sequenced material came from blood, either unsorted or a sorted T cell fraction (not recorded which). The TCR comes from a human donor who was either an allogeneic HSCT recipient or a stem cell or donor lymphocyte infusion donor (not recorded which). It is not recorded whose cells these are; they may come from a transplant donor. The chain is built from TRBV6-5 and TRBJ1-1; no definite D call. CDR3 amino acids: CASSYLADLNTEAFF. The CDR3 nucleotides read TGTGCCAGCAGTTACCTGGCAGACCTGAACACTGAAGCTTTCTTT.